The next 13 T cell receptor beta chains were all read from a single sample in a study of CD8+CD57+ T cells in acquired aplastic anemia. Template material for TCR beta VDJ and CDR3 profiling consisted of genomic DNA. TCRdb re-analysed the reads in MiXCR, keeping a single row per CDR3 protein. The profile shows 150,000 to 160,000 distinct CDR3 sequences, just over 50% of them singletons. The authors sequenced patients whose flow cytometry had shown CD8+CD57+ cell expansion. Sequencing used sorted CD4+, CD8+, or CD8+CD57+ T cells (not recorded which) from PBMCs. All receptors derive from a human donor with aplastic anemia.

In the case of this clonotype: With a much larger clone just one base away, this may be a read error. The rearrangement links TRBV5-1 to TRBJ1-1; TRBD1 might be the D (6 bases). Germline values: CDR1 SGHRS, CDR2 YFSETQ. This CDR3 comprises 15 residues. DNA of the CDR3: TGCGCCAGCAGCTTACGGACAGATCCTAACACTGGAGCTTTCTTT. This codes for CASSLRTDPNTGAFF.

The CDR3 spells CASRVRSGRTYEQYF. The CDR3 nucleotides are TGTGCCAGCAGGGTCCGTAGCGGGAGGACGTACGAGCAGTACTTC. The chain has TRBV6-1 and TRBJ2-7; 10 bases map to TRBD2. The CDR3 totals 15 residues. V lost 6 bases and J lost 4; bases outside the gene matches: 9. The germline gives CDR1 MNHNS, CDR2 SASEGT.

The V gene is TRBV11-3, the J gene TRBJ1-2; D remains ambiguous. Germline lookup yields CDR1 SGHNT and CDR2 YENEEA. The CDR3 extends over 13 amino acids. Trimming pared 3 bases from V and 3 bases from J, leaving 8 bases between. Here the CDR3 reads CASSFGRYYGYTF. The CDR3 DNA follows: TGTGCCAGCAGCTTTGGCAGATACTATGGCTACACCTTC.

This clonotype came up a few times. The chain employs TRBV7-9 and TRBJ2-3, with no clear D. Per germline, CDR1 SEHNR and CDR2 FQNEAQ (reference sequence). The CDR3 runs 13 residues. The germline V and J ends were trimmed by 5 bases and 4 bases, with 10 bases remaining between them. The CDR3 nucleotides are TGTGCCAGCAGCCCGAAGGGTCCAGATACGCAGTATTTT. This translates into CASSPKGPDTQYF.

This clonotype was detected ten times or more. The genes are TRBV4-1 and TRBJ2-5; D gene uncertain. Trimming shortened V by 1 base and J by 5 bases, and 8 bases separated the two germline ends. The CDR3 covers 13 residues. Germline CDR1 MGHRA, CDR2 YSYEKL. DNA of the CDR3: TGCGCCAGCAGCCAAGCCCCAATGGAGACCCAGTACTTC. This codes for CASSQAPMETQYF.

This clonotype was recorded only once. The rearrangement links TRBV5-1 to TRBJ2-7; TRBD2 might be the D (5 bases). V was clipped by 4 bases and J by 0 bases, with 17 bases between them. This CDR3 is built from 16 residues. Germline V gene data show CDR1 as SGHRS and CDR2 as YFSETQ. In DNA, the CDR3 is TGCGCCAGCAGCCTTGACGGAGGACTTAGCTCCTACGAGCAGTACTTC. Its translation is CASSLDGGLSSYEQYF. The full variable domain, its missing parts supplied by reference TRBV5-1 and TRBJ2-7, is KAGVTQTPRYLIKTRGQQVTLSCSPISGHRSVSWYQQTPGQGLQFLFEYFSETQRNKGNFPGRFSGRQFSNSRSEMNVSTLELGDSALYLCASSLDGGLSSYEQYFGPGTRLTVT.

This clonotype came up many times. The chain uses TRBV7-8 and TRBJ2-5; 12 nucleotides align to TRBD2. After removal of 4 bases from V and 2 bases from J, the junction contained 8 bases not matched to a gene. The CDR3 extends over 17 amino acids. The germline CDR1 and CDR2 sequences are SGHVS and FQNEAQ. The CDR3 DNA sequence: TGTGCCAGCAGCTCCCGACTAGCGGGGGTCCCTCAAGAGACCCAGTACTTC. This translates into CASSSRLAGVPQETQYF. The whole variable domain, remainder taken from reference TRBV7-8 and TRBJ2-5, is GAGVSQSPRYKVAKRGQDVALRCDPISGHVSLFWYQQALGQGPEFLTYFQNEAQLDKSGLPSDRFFAERPEGSVSTLKIQRTQQEDSAVYLCASSSRLAGVPQETQYFGPGTRLLVL.

Concerning this clonotype itself: A read error may explain this, as a much larger clone is one base away. This sequence joins TRBV4-1 and TRBJ2-3, with 8 bases matching TRBD2. CDR1 and CDR2 (germline): MGHRA, YSYEKL. The CDR3 sequence is 16 residues long. In DNA, the CDR3 is TGCGCCTGCAGCCACAGGCCGGGACTAGGGACAGATACGCAGTATTTT. It specifies CACSHRPGLGTDTQYF.

This clonotype was seen many times. The gene calls are TRBV20-1 and TRBJ2-7, with a possible D match to TRBD1 (6 bases). The germline gives CDR1 DFQATT, CDR2 SNEGSKA (reference sequence). The CDR3 consists of 14 residues. Trimming shortened V by 0 bases and J by 3 bases, and 12 bases separated the two germline ends. The CDR3 DNA is TGCAGTGCTAGAGATCCCGGGACAAGCTACGAGCAGTACTTC. It translates to CSARDPGTSYEQYF.

This clonotype was counted at least ten times. This chain uses TRBV6-2 or TRBV6-3 with TRBJ2-3; 7 positions agree with TRBD1. The V and J ends lost 0 bases and 3 bases, in that order; junction bases with no gene match: 9. In germline, CDR1 is MNHEY, CDR2 SVGEGT. This CDR3 comprises 17 residues. CDR3 residues: CASSYSIQGTPTDTQYF. The CDR3 nucleotides read TGTGCCAGCAGTTACTCGATACAGGGGACCCCGACAGATACGCAGTATTTT.

As concerns this clonotype: A much larger clonotype is one base distant, so this may be a read error. No conserved phenylalanine or tryptophan is present at the end of the CDR3, so a read error is the likely explanation. V is TRBV13 and J is TRBJ2-7; D perhaps matches TRBD2 (7 bases). The V gene's germline CDR1 is PRHDT and CDR2 FYEKMQ (reference sequence). Trimming left V 5 bases short and J 10 bases short, with 24 bases between. The length of the CDR3 is 15 residues. The CDR3 DNA reads as TGTGCCAGCAGCACCCGGCGGGGGCTTCCCCTCCCTCAGTACCTC. It is translated as CASSTRRGLPLPQYL.

As DNA, the CDR3 is TGCAGCGGCGAAACTAGCGCATACAATGAGCAGTTCTTC. Its protein is CSGETSAYNEQFF. The chain employs TRBV29-1 and TRBJ2-1, with TRBD2 identical over 7 bases. The CDR3 contains 13 residues. Germline CDR1 SQVTM, CDR2 ANQGSEA. The trim removed 7 bases at V and 4 bases at J, leaving 7 bases unmatched.

This clonotype has a count of ten or more. V usage is TRBV19 and J usage is TRBJ2-7; D gene unclear. The CDR3 has 15 amino acids. The V end lost 7 bases, the J end lost 1 base, and 17 bases lay between the germline ends. CDR1 and CDR2 (germline): LNHDA, SQIVND (reference sequence). CDR3 region: CASTPGSAHSYEQYF. The CDR3, as DNA: TGTGCCAGTACCCCCGGGTCAGCTCATTCCTACGAGCAGTACTTC.